The 18 T cell receptor beta chains in this list originate from one sample, sequenced in a study of blood T cell repertoires in COVID-19. Generated by immunoSEQ multiplex PCR, the TCRdb table keeps only in-frame clones and is missing some. The sample holds 150,000 to 200,000 clones, roughly 85% seen once. Material: PBMCs or T cells enriched from blood (not recorded which). The receptors shown here come from a young woman who had recovered from COVID-19.

This chain connects TRBV2 to TRBJ1-6, with 9 nucleotides matching TRBD1. Germline-derived CDR1 and CDR2 are SNHLY and FYNNEI. Trimming at V came to 6 bases and at J to 8 bases, leaving 5 bases not matched to a gene. This CDR3 comprises 14 residues. The CDR3 bases are TGTGCCAGCAGGGTGGACAGGGGTGATTCACCCCTCCACTTT. Translation gives CASRVDRGDSPLHF.

The chain employs TRBV12-3 or TRBV12-4 and TRBJ1-3; D uncertain. The ends were cut back, 1 base at V and 5 bases at J, with 3 bases in the middle. The CDR3 sequence is 12 residues long. In DNA form, the CDR3 reads TGTGCCAGCAGTTTAGGGCGAAACACCATATATTTT. Residues: CASSLGRNTIYF.

This chain links TRBV18 with TRBJ2-7; TRBD2 matches 11 bases. The CDR3 spans 15 residues. V was clipped by 2 bases and J by 3 bases; unmatched bases: 3. CDR1 and CDR2 (germline): KGHSH, LQKENI. The CDR3 DNA is TGTGCCAGCTCACCAAATCTAGCGGGAGGCTACGAGCAGTACTTC. It specifies CASSPNLAGGYEQYF.

This clone was seen a handful of times. The rearrangement links TRBV28 to TRBJ2-3; 8 positions match TRBD1. CDR3 length: 16 residues. Germline CDR1 MDHEN, CDR2 SYDVKM. With 4 bases clipped from V and 7 bases from J, the junction kept 13 bases outside the gene matches. The chain's CDR3 is CASSSTSWTGSHTQYF. The CDR3 nucleotides are TGTGCCAGCAGTTCAACTTCTTGGACAGGGAGCCATACGCAGTATTTT. Based on the CDR3 plus reference TRBV28 and TRBJ2-3, the full variable domain is DVKVTQSSRYLVKRTGEKVFLECVQDMDHENMFWYRQDPGLGLRLIYFSYDVKMKEKGDIPEGYSVSREKKERFSLILESASTNQTSMYLCASSSTSWTGSHTQYFGPGTRLTVL.

The chain links TRBV19 to TRBJ1-6; 8 bases align to TRBD1. CDR3 length: 16 amino acids. The V gene end was trimmed by 1 base and the J gene end by 6 bases; junction bases not matched to a gene: 5. Germline lookup yields CDR1 LNHDA and CDR2 SQIVND (reference sequence). The CDR3 sequence is CASSIVGQGVNSPLHF. The CDR3 bases are TGTGCCAGTAGTATAGTAGGACAGGGAGTTAATTCACCCCTCCACTTT.

The J gene is TRBJ2-1, the V gene TRBV4-1, with 8 bases fitting TRBD2. The CDR3 spans 14 residues. Germline CDR1 and CDR2: MGHRA and YSYEKL. The junction had 5 bases not matched to a gene; V was cut back by 8 bases and J by 2 bases. CDR3 in DNA: TGCGCCAGCGACCCGGGGGGGACCTACAATGAGCAGTTCTTC. Its translation: CASDPGGTYNEQFF.

The chain combines TRBV9 with TRBJ2-3; 8 nucleotides agree with TRBD2. Unmatched junction bases numbered 12, after V lost 4 bases and J lost 8 bases. The length of the CDR3 is 15 residues. CDR1 and CDR2 from the germline V gene are SGDLS and YYNGEE. CDR3 nucleotide sequence: TGTGCCAGCAGCACCAACTCTGGACTAGCCTCTACGCAGTATTTT. Its translation is CASSTNSGLASTQYF.

The V and J genes are TRBV19 and TRBJ1-2; D is possibly TRBD1 (6 bases). Germline CDR1 and CDR2: LNHDA and SQIVND (reference sequence). The germline V and J ends were trimmed by 7 bases and 1 base, with 19 bases remaining between them. The CDR3 is made up of 16 amino acids. The CDR3 loop is CASKGTLLTLNYGYTF. The CDR3 DNA reads as TGTGCCAGTAAGGGGACACTGCTCACGCTTAACTATGGCTACACCTTC.

This rearrangement joins TRBV5-1 to TRBJ2-6; the match to TRBD1 covers 7 bases. V was pared by 3 bases and J by 0 bases, with 0 bases of the junction left unmatched. The CDR3 totals 15 residues. CDR1 and CDR2 (germline): SGHRS, YFSETQ. CDR3: CASSSGGSGANVLTF. CDR3 coding DNA: TGCGCCAGCAGCTCAGGGGGCTCTGGGGCCAACGTCCTGACTTTC.

The rearrangement joins TRBV7-9 to TRBJ2-2; D gene uncertain. Trimming left V 2 bases short and J 6 bases short, with 4 bases between. The CDR3 loop spans 12 amino acids. Germline CDR1 SEHNR, CDR2 FQNEAQ (reference sequence). The CDR3: CASSLLAGELFF. CDR3 bases: TGTGCCAGCAGCTTATTAGCCGGGGAGCTGTTTTTT.

The chain employs TRBV19 and TRBJ2-2; perhaps TRBD1 as D (5 bases). The CDR3 is made up of 15 amino acids. The germline V and J ends were trimmed by 1 base and 1 base, with 7 bases remaining between them. CDR1 and CDR2 (germline): LNHDA, SQIVND (reference sequence). This CDR3 is CASSIGQRNTGELFF. For the CDR3, the DNA is TGTGCCAGTAGTATAGGACAGCGGAACACCGGGGAGCTGTTTTTT.

This chain connects TRBV29-1 to TRBJ2-7; D may be TRBD2 (5 bases). The CDR3 has 12 residues. Germline V CDR1 and CDR2: SQVTM, ANQGSEA. Deletions cut 4 bases from V and 4 bases from J, with 11 bases between. The CDR3 loop reads CSVAGSGYEQYF. CDR3 bases: TGCAGCGTTGCGGGATCCGGTTACGAGCAGTACTTC.

This clone showed up just once. This sequence joins TRBV28 and TRBJ1-1; D remains unclear. Trimming took 2 bases from V and 2 from J, leaving 3 bases between them. Germline CDR1 MDHEN, CDR2 SYDVKM. The length of the CDR3 is 12 residues. CDR3 loop: CASSLPNTEAFF. Here the CDR3 DNA reads TGTGCCAGCAGTTTACCAAACACTGAAGCTTTCTTT.

The gene calls are TRBV7-2 and TRBJ2-5; D may be TRBD1 (8 bases). The V gene lost 0 bases and the J gene lost 1 base, with 12 bases spanning the gap. The CDR3 loop spans 16 amino acids. CDR1 SGHTA and CDR2 FQGNSA come from the germline V gene. Written as DNA, the CDR3 is TGTGCCAGCAGCTTAGCGCGGGGGACAGGCCAAGAGACCCAGTACTTC. Protein product: CASSLARGTGQETQYF.

J is TRBJ1-1 and V is TRBV3-1 (or the pseudogene TRBV3-2); D is perhaps TRBD1 (5 bases). The CDR3 extends over 15 amino acids. CDR1 is LGHDT and CDR2 is YNNKEL in the germline V gene (reference sequence). Trimming left V 6 bases short and J 4 bases short, with 18 bases between. The CDR3: CASRGTGSSVTEAFF. CDR3 nucleotides: TGTGCCAGCAGGGGAACAGGATCCTCCGTCACTGAAGCTTTCTTT.

The CDR3 DNA reads as TGTGCCATCACCCCCGAAGGGGTAAGCACAGATACGCAGTATTTT. This sequence encodes CAITPEGVSTDTQYF. The chain carries TRBV10-3 and TRBJ2-3, with a possible D match to TRBD1 (5 bases). CDR3 length: 15 residues. The germline V and J ends were trimmed by 7 bases and 0 bases, with 14 bases remaining between them. The germline CDR1 and CDR2 sequences are ENHRY and SYGVKD.

The chain combines TRBV6-2 or TRBV6-3 with TRBJ2-6; no reliable D call. Trimming pared 2 bases from V and 0 bases from J, leaving 11 bases between. Germline-derived CDR1 and CDR2 are MNHEY and SVGEGT. The CDR3 is 17 residues long. The CDR3 nucleotides are TGTGCCAGCAGTTACCCCTCCTCGAGCTCTGGGGCCAACGTCCTGACTTTC. Residues: CASSYPSSSSGANVLTF.

The genes are TRBV6-5 and TRBJ2-1, with 7 nucleotides matching TRBD1. CDR1 MNHEY and CDR2 SVGAGI come from the germline V gene. Trimming took 8 bases from V and 9 from J; bases not matched to a gene: 10. The CDR3 extends over 13 amino acids. CDR3 in amino acids: CASGQVSVSEQFF. DNA of the CDR3: TGTGCCAGCGGACAGGTCTCGGTTAGTGAGCAGTTCTTC.